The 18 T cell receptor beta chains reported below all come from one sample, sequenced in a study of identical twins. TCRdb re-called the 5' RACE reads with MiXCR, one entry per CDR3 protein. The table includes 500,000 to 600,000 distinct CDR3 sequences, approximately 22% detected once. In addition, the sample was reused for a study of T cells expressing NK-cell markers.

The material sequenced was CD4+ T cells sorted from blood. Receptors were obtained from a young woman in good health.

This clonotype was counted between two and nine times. The CDR3 sequence: CASSLEGVRVAFF. The CDR3 nucleotides read TGTGCCAGCAGCTTGGAGGGGGTGCGGGTAGCTTTCTTT. The chain is built from TRBV5-6 and TRBJ1-1, with D possibly being TRBD1 (6 bases). The V end lost 0 bases, the J end lost 10 bases, and 13 bases lay between the germline ends. This CDR3 has 13 residues. Germline V lookup: CDR1 SGHDT, CDR2 YYEEEE.

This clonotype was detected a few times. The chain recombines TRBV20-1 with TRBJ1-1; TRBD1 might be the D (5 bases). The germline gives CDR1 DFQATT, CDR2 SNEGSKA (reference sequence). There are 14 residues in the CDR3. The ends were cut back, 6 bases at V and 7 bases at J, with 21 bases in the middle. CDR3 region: CSAWGGRREIEAFF. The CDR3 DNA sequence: TGCAGTGCATGGGGCGGTCGACGGGAGATTGAAGCTTTCTTT.

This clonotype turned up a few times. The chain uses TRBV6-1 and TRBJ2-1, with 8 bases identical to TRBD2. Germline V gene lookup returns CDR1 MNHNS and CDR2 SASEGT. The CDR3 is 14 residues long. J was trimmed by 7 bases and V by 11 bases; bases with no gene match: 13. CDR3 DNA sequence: TGTGCCTCTCTCGGGAGGGCCTCCCGTAATGAGCAGTTCTTC. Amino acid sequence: CASLGRASRNEQFF.

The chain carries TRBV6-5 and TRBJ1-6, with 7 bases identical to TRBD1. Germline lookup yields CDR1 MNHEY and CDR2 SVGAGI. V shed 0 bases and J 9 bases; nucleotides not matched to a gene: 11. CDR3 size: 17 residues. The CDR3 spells CASSYSLTGVRGSPLHF. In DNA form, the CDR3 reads TGTGCCAGCAGTTACTCGCTAACAGGGGTTAGGGGTTCACCCCTCCACTTT.

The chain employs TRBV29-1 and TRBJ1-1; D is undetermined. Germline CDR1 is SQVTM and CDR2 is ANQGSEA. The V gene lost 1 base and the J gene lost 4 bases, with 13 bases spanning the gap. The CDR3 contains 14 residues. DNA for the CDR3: TGCAGCGTTGAAGTTGTAGGGTTACTCACTGAAGCTTTCTTT. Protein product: CSVEVVGLLTEAFF.

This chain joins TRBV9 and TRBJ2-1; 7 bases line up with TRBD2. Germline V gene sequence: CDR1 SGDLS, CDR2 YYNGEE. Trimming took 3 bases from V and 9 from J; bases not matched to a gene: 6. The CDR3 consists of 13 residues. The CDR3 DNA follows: TGTGCCAGCAGCGGGACTAGGCTCGGTGAGCAGTTCTTC. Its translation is CASSGTRLGEQFF.

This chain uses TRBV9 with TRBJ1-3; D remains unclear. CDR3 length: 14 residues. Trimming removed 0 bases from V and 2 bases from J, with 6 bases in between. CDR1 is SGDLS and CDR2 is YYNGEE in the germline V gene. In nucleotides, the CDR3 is TGTGCCAGCAGCGTAGCACCTACTGGAAACACCATATATTTT. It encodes CASSVAPTGNTIYF.

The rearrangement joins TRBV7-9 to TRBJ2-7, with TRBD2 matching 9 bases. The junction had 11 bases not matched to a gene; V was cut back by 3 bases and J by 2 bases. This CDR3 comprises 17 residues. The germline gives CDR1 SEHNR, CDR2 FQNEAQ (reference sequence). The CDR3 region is CASSLDPSGRFTYEQYF. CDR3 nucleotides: TGTGCCAGCAGCTTGGACCCGAGCGGGAGGTTCACCTACGAGCAGTACTTC.

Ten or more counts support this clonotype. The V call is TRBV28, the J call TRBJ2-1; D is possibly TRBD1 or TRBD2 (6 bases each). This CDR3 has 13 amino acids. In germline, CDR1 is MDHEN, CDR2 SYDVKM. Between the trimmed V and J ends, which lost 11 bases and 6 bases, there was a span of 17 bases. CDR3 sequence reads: CALRGADLNEQFF. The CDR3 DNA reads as TGTGCCTTAAGGGGGGCCGACCTCAATGAGCAGTTCTTC.

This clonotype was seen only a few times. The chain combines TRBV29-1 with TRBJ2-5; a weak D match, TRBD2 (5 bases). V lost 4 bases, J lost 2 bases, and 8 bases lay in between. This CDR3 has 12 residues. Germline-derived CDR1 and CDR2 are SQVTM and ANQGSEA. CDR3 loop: CSVGGLQETQYF. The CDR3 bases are TGCAGCGTTGGAGGGTTACAAGAGACCCAGTACTTC. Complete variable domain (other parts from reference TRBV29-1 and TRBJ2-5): SAVISQKPSRDICQRGTSLTIQCQVDSQVTMMFWYRQQPGQSLTLIATANQGSEATYESGFVIDKFPISRPNLTFSTLTVSNMSPEDSSIYLCSVGGLQETQYFGPGTRLLVL.

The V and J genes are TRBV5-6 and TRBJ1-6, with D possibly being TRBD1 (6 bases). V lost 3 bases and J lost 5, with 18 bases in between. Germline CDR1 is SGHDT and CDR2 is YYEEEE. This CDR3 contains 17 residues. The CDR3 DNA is TGTGCCAGCAGCTCGAGGGTTGACAGGCTGAATAATTCACCCCTCCACTTT. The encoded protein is CASSSRVDRLNNSPLHF.

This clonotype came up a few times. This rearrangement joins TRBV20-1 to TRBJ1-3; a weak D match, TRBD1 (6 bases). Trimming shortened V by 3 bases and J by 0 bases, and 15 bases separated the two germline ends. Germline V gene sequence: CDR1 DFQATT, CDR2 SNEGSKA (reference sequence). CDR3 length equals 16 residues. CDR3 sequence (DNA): TGCAGTGCTAGGGTTCAAGGGGGACCCTCTGGAAACACCATATATTTT. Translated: CSARVQGGPSGNTIYF.

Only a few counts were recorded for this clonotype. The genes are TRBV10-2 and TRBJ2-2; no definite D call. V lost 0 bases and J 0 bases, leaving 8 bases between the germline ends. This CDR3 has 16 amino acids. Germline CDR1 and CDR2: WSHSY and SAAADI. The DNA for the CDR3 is TGCGCCAGCAGTGAGTCGATCCTAGCGAACACCGGGGAGCTGTTTTTT. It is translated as CASSESILANTGELFF.

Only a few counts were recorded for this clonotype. CDR3 in DNA: TGTGCCAGCTCACCATCGCGGCAAGAGACCCAGTACTTC. Protein product: CASSPSRQETQYF. The chain recombines TRBV18 with TRBJ2-5; D unclear. V shed 2 bases and J shed 2 bases, with 6 bases lying between them. This CDR3 comprises 13 residues. Germline lookup yields CDR1 KGHSH and CDR2 LQKENI.

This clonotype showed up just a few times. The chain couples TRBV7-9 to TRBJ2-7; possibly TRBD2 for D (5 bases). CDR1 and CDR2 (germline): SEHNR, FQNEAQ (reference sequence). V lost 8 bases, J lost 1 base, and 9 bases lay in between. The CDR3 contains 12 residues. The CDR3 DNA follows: TGTGCCAGCCCGGGGAGTTCCTACGAGCAGTACTTC. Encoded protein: CASPGSSYEQYF. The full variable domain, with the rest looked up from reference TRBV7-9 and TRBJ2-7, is DTGVSQNPRHKITKRGQNVTFRCDPISEHNRLYWYRQTLGQGPEFLTYFQNEAQLEKSRLLSDRFSAERPKGSFSTLEIQRTEQGDSAMYLCASPGSSYEQYFGPGTRLTVT.

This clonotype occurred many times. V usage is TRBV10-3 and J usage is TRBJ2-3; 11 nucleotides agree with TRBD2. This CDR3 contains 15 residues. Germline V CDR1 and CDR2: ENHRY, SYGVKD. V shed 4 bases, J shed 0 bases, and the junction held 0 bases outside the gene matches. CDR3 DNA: TGTGCCATCAGTGGACTAGCGGGAAGCACAGATACGCAGTATTTT. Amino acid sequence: CAISGLAGSTDTQYF.

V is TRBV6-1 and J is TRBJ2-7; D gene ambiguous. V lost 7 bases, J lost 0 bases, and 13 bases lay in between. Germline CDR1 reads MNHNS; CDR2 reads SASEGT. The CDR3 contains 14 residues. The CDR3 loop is CASTADPNSYEQYF. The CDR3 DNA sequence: TGTGCCAGCACAGCAGATCCCAACTCCTACGAGCAGTACTTC.

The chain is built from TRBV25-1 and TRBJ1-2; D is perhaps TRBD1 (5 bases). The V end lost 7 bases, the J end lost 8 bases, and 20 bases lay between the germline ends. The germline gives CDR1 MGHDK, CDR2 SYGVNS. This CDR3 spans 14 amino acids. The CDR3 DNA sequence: TGTGCCAGCAATGGGGCCGGTTCTTCGGAGGGCTACACCTTC. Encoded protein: CASNGAGSSEGYTF.